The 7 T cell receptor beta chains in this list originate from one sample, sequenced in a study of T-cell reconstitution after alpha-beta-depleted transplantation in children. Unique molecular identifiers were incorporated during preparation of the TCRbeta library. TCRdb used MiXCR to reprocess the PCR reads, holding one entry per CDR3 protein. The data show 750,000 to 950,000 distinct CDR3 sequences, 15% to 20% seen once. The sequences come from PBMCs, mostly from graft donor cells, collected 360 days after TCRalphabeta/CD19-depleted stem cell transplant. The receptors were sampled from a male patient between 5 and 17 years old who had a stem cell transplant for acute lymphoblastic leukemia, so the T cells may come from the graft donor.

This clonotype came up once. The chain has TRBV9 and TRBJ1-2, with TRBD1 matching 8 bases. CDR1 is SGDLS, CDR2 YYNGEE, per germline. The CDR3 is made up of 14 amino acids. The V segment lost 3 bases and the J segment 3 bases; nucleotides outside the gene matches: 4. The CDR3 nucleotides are TGTGCCAGCAGCGAAGGGACAGGAGACTATGGCTACACCTTC. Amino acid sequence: CASSEGTGDYGYTF. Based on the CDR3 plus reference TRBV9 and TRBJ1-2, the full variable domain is DSGVTQTPKHLITATGQRVTLRCSPRSGDLSVYWYQQSLDQGLQFLIQYYNGEERAKGNILERFSAQQFPDLHSELNLSSLELGDSALYFCASSEGTGDYGYTFGSGTRLTVV.

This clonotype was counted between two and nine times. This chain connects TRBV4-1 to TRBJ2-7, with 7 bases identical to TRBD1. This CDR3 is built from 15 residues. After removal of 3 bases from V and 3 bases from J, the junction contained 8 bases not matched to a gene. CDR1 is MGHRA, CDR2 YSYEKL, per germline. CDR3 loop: CASSQAGTAIYEQYF. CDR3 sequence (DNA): TGCGCCAGCAGCCAGGCCGGGACAGCAATCTACGAGCAGTACTTC.

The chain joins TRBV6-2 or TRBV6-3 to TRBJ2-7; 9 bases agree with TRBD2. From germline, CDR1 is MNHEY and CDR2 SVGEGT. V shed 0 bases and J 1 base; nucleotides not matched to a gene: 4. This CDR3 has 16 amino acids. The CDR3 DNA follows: TGTGCCAGCAGTTACTCTAAGACTAGCGGTTCCTACGAGCAGTACTTC. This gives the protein CASSYSKTSGSYEQYF.

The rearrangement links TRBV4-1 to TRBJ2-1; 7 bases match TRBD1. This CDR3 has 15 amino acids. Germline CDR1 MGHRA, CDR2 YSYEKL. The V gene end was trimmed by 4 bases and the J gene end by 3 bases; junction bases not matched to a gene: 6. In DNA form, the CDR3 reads TGCGCCAGCAGCCGCACCGGGACAGTCTACAATGAGCAGTTCTTC. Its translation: CASSRTGTVYNEQFF.

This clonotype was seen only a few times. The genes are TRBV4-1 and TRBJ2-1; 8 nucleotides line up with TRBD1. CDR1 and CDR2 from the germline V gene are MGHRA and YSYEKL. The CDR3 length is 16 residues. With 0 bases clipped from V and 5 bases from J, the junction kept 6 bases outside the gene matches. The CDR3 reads CASSQEPRTGNNEQFF. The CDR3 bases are TGCGCCAGCAGCCAAGAGCCCCGGACAGGGAACAATGAGCAGTTCTTC.

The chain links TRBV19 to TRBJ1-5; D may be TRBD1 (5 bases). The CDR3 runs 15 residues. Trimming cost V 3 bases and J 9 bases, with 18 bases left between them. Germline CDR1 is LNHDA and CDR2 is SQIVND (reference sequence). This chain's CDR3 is CASSMKLRDLRPQHF. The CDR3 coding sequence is TGTGCCAGTAGTATGAAATTACGGGACCTTCGGCCCCAGCATTTT. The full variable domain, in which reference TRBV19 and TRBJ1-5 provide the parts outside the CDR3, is DGGITQSPKYLFRKEGQNVTLSCEQNLNHDAMYWYRQDPGQGLRLIYYSQIVNDFQKGDIAEGYSVSREKKESFPLTVTSAQKNPTAFYLCASSMKLRDLRPQHFGDGTRLSIL.

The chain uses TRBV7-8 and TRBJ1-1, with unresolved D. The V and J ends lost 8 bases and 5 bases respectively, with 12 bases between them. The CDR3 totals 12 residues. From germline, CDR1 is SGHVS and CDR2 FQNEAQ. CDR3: CASREGRTEAFF. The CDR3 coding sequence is TGTGCCAGCCGGGAGGGTAGGACTGAAGCTTTCTTT.